This TCR beta chain was obtained from a study of blood T cell repertoires in COVID-19. V trimming: 5 bases; J trimming: 2 bases; junction bases outside the gene matches: 7. The germline V gene encodes CDR1 SGHAT and CDR2 FQNNGV. The CDR3 is made up of 15 amino acids. In the authors' workflow: The authors estimated nucleated cell counts from reference gene primer amplification. Profiling relied on immunoSEQ multiplex PCR, and the TCRdb table lists in-frame clones only, not all of them. V and J calls plus clone size are reproduced from that table; the DNA served to infer D and trimming. This repertoire shows around 150,000 clones, about nine tenths found once; its top ten account for roughly 2.3%.

Sequenced material: peripheral blood. This chain uses TRBV11-2 with TRBJ1-1, with 8 bases fitting TRBD1. The TCR was taken from a man between 18 and 35 years old with acute or convalescent COVID-19. CDR3 nucleotides: TGTGCCAGCAGCAGATTCACAGGGGGAAACACTGAAGCTTTCTTT. The encoded protein is CASSRFTGGNTEAFF.